This entry features one T cell receptor beta chain sequence. One end of the junction is discordant with germline, which a read error may explain. Amplification of TCR beta CDR3 regions used RNA as the template. In the first-round RT-PCR of the TCR CDR3, the HTBI primer set was used. TCRdb re-called the multiplex PCR reads with MiXCR, one entry per CDR3 protein. Of more than 550,000 distinct CDR3 sequences listed, over 40% are singletons. These data belong to a study of T cells in Graves' hyperthyroidism and ophthalmopathy. The germline CDR1 and CDR2 sequences are SEHNR and FQNEAQ (reference sequence). CDR3 length equals 14 residues.

The clonotype comes from an adult man with Graves' disease, either hyperthyroidism or ophthalmopathy (not recorded which). The J gene is TRBJ2-7, the V gene TRBV7-9; 12 positions match TRBD2. The sample comprised peripheral blood or thyroid tissue (not recorded which). The CDR3 DNA follows: TGTGCCAGCAGGTTAGGGGGACTAGCGGGCGAGCAGTACTTC. The encoded protein is CASRLGGLAGEQYF.